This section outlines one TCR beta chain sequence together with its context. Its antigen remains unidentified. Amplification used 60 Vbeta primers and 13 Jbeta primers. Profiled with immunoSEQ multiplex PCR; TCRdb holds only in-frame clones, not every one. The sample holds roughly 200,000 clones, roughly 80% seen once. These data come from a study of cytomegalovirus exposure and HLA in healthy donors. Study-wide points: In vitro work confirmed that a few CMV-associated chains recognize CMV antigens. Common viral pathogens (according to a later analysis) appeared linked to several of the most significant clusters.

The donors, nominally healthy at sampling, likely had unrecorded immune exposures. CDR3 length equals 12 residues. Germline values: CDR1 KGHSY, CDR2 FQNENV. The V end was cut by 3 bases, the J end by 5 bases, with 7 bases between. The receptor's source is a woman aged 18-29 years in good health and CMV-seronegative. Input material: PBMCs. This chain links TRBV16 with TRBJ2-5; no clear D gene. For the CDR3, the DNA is TGTGCCAGCAGCCAGTTGGAGGAGACCCAGTACTTC. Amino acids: CASSQLEETQYF. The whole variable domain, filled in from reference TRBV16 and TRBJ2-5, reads GEEVAQTPKHLVRGEGQKAKLYCAPIKGHSYVFWYQQVLKNEFKFLISFQNENVFDETGMPKERFSAKCLPNSPCSLEIQATKLEDSAVYFCASSQLEETQYFGPGTRLLVL.